This is a list of T cell receptor beta chains from one sample in a study of cytomegalovirus exposure and HLA in healthy donors. Libraries were prepared by immunoSEQ multiplex PCR; TCRdb keeps only in-frame clonotypes and omits some of them. Of approximately 130,000 clones in the sample, more than 75% were seen once. The material sequenced was PBMCs. The receptors derive from a woman aged 45 to 65 in good health and CMV-seropositive. Each CDR3 is given with its conserved first and last residue. The D gene is left open where the match is weak. Not all rows give a size; the values are once, few, many and, for expanded clones, a class.

clone size: NA; V gene: TRBV7-6; J gene: TRBJ1-1; D gene: NA; CDR3 protein: CASSLEAHPNTEAFF; CDR3 DNA: TGTGCCAGCAGCTTAGAAGCGCACCCGAACACTGAAGCTTTCTTT
clone size: NA; V gene: TRBV5-5; J gene: TRBJ2-3; D gene: NA; CDR3 protein: CASSLRPGGSTDTQYF; CDR3 DNA: TGTGCCAGCAGCTTGAGGCCGGGCGGGTCCACAGATACGCAGTATTTT
clone size: NA; V gene: TRBV2; J gene: TRBJ1-2; D gene: NA; CDR3 protein: CASSEGARGKSGYTF; CDR3 DNA: TGTGCCAGCAGTGAGGGGGCCAGGGGTAAGTCTGGCTACACCTTC
clone size: once; V gene: TRBV10-3; J gene: TRBJ2-7; D gene: TRBD1; CDR3 protein: CAISESTGARQYF; CDR3 DNA: TGTGCCATCAGTGAGTCTACAGGGGCTAGACAGTACTTC
clone size: NA; V gene: TRBV10-1; J gene: TRBJ2-1; D gene: TRBD2; CDR3 protein: CASPPGGGSYNEQFF; CDR3 DNA: TGCGCCAGCCCCCCGGGGGGGGGATCCTACAATGAGCAGTTCTTC
clone size: NA; V gene: TRBV6-5; J gene: TRBJ1-2; D gene: NA; CDR3 protein: CASSYSRGDTYYGYTF; CDR3 DNA: TGTGCCAGCAGTTACTCAAGGGGCGATACATACTATGGCTACACCTTC
clone size: NA; V gene: TRBV5-1; J gene: TRBJ2-3; D gene: TRBD2; CDR3 protein: CASSLVRGGTNTDTQYF; CDR3 DNA: TGCGCCAGCAGCTTGGTTCGGGGGGGGACCAACACAGATACGCAGTATTTT
clone size: NA; V gene: TRBV28; J gene: TRBJ1-3; D gene: NA; CDR3 protein: CASRNRDVGSIYF; CDR3 DNA: TGTGCCAGCAGGAACAGGGACGTGGGATCCATATATTTT
clone size: NA; V gene: TRBV2; J gene: TRBJ2-1; D gene: TRBD1; CDR3 protein: CASSENRGSYNEQFF; CDR3 DNA: TGTGCCAGCAGTGAGAACAGGGGCTCCTACAATGAGCAGTTCTTC
clone size: NA; V gene: TRBV7-8; J gene: TRBJ2-6; D gene: TRBD2; CDR3 protein: CASSLAGGPSGANVLTF; CDR3 DNA: TGTGCCAGCAGCCTAGCGGGAGGGCCCTCCGGGGCCAACGTCCTGACTTTC
clone size: once; V gene: TRBV7-9; J gene: TRBJ2-7; D gene: NA; CDR3 protein: CASRQILPGSSYEQYF; CDR3 DNA: TGTGCCAGCAGACAAATTTTGCCAGGCTCTTCCTACGAGCAGTACTTC
clone size: NA; V gene: TRBV6-6; J gene: TRBJ1-4; D gene: NA; CDR3 protein: CASSSPETNEKLFF; CDR3 DNA: TGTGCCAGCAGTTCCCCGGAGACGAATGAAAAACTGTTTTTT
clone size: NA; V gene: TRBV19; J gene: TRBJ1-4; D gene: NA; CDR3 protein: CASSMGRDEEKLFF; CDR3 DNA: TGTGCCAGTAGTATGGGCAGGGATGAAGAAAAACTGTTTTTT
clone size: NA; V gene: TRBV11-2; J gene: TRBJ1-3; D gene: NA; CDR3 protein: CASSLAAGNTIYF; CDR3 DNA: TGTGCCAGCAGCTTAGCAGCTGGAAACACCATATATTTT
clone size: NA; V gene: TRBV7-2; J gene: TRBJ1-2; D gene: NA; CDR3 protein: CASSLAQAGRVGYGYTF; CDR3 DNA: TGTGCCAGCAGCTTAGCCCAAGCAGGCAGGGTAGGCTATGGCTACACCTTC
clone size: NA; V gene: TRBV7-6; J gene: TRBJ1-2; D gene: NA; CDR3 protein: CASSPWAGNYGYTF; CDR3 DNA: TGTGCCAGCAGCCCGTGGGCAGGGAACTATGGCTACACCTTC
clone size: NA; V gene: TRBV6-6; J gene: TRBJ2-1; D gene: TRBD2; CDR3 protein: CASSYAGLANYNEQFF; CDR3 DNA: TGTGCCAGCAGTTACGCGGGACTAGCGAACTACAATGAGCAGTTCTTC
clone size: NA; V gene: TRBV28; J gene: TRBJ1-4; D gene: NA; CDR3 protein: CASSGAATPRKLFF; CDR3 DNA: TGTGCCAGCAGTGGGGCAGCCACCCCCAGAAAACTGTTTTTT
clone size: NA; V gene: TRBV5-1; J gene: TRBJ1-1; D gene: TRBD1; CDR3 protein: CASSLNPQGATTEAFF; CDR3 DNA: TGCGCCAGCAGCTTGAATCCACAGGGGGCGACCACTGAAGCTTTCTTT
clone size: NA; V gene: TRBV7-2; J gene: TRBJ1-5; D gene: TRBD1; CDR3 protein: CASSLRGRSGQPQHF; CDR3 DNA: TGTGCCAGCAGCCTCAGGGGGAGGTCTGGTCAGCCCCAGCATTTT
clone size: NA; V gene: TRBV30; J gene: TRBJ1-2; D gene: NA; CDR3 protein: CACLGTTFFYGYTF; CDR3 DNA: TGTGCCTGCTTGGGGACAACCTTTTTCTATGGCTACACCTTC
clone size: NA; V gene: TRBV4-1; J gene: TRBJ2-7; D gene: NA; CDR3 protein: CASSQFFQGIRDEQYF; CDR3 DNA: TGCGCCAGCAGCCAATTTTTTCAGGGGATAAGGGACGAGCAGTACTTC
clone size: NA; V gene: TRBV14; J gene: TRBJ2-2; D gene: NA; CDR3 protein: CASSPYMGPGELFF; CDR3 DNA: TGTGCCAGCAGCCCATACATGGGCCCCGGGGAGCTGTTTTTT
clone size: NA; V gene: TRBV20-1; J gene: TRBJ1-1; D gene: NA; CDR3 protein: CSASRLVEAFF; CDR3 DNA: TGCAGTGCTAGCCGGCTAGTTGAAGCTTTCTTT
clone size: few; V gene: TRBV28; J gene: TRBJ1-1; D gene: NA; CDR3 protein: CASKTLGGAFF; CDR3 DNA: TGTGCCAGCAAAACCTTGGGAGGCGCTTTCTTT
clone size: NA; V gene: TRBV10-1; J gene: TRBJ2-1; D gene: TRBD1; CDR3 protein: CASSESGTGEDRPNNEQFF; CDR3 DNA: TGCGCCAGCAGTGAGTCCGGGACAGGAGAGGACAGGCCTAACAATGAGCAGTTCTTC
clone size: NA; V gene: TRBV19; J gene: TRBJ1-2; D gene: TRBD1; CDR3 protein: CASSVAGTGERGYTF; CDR3 DNA: TGTGCCAGTAGTGTAGCCGGGACAGGGGAGCGTGGCTACACCTTC
clone size: NA; V gene: TRBV2; J gene: TRBJ1-2; D gene: NA; CDR3 protein: CASLSGNYGYTF; CDR3 DNA: TGTGCCAGCCTATCGGGGAACTATGGCTACACCTTC
clone size: NA; V gene: TRBV28; J gene: TRBJ2-1; D gene: TRBD2; CDR3 protein: CASSLSYIDRASGRAKHNEQFF; CDR3 DNA: TGTGCCAGCAGTTTGTCTTATATAGACAGAGCTAGCGGGAGGGCCAAACACAATGAGCAGTTCTTC
clone size: NA; V gene: TRBV2; J gene: TRBJ2-3; D gene: TRBD2; CDR3 protein: CASTLVGAGGIDTQYF; CDR3 DNA: TGTGCCAGCACCCTAGTTGGTGCGGGAGGGATAGATACGCAGTATTTT
clone size: once; V gene: TRBV18; J gene: TRBJ2-7; D gene: TRBD1; CDR3 protein: CASSPGTVYEQYF; CDR3 DNA: TGTGCCAGCTCACCCGGGACAGTCTACGAGCAGTACTTC
clone size: NA; V gene: TRBV5-1; J gene: TRBJ2-1; D gene: TRBD2; CDR3 protein: CASSWGLAGGYNEQFF; CDR3 DNA: TGCGCCAGCAGCTGGGGTTTAGCGGGAGGGTACAATGAGCAGTTCTTC
clone size: NA; V gene: TRBV29-1; J gene: TRBJ2-3; D gene: TRBD1; CDR3 protein: CSVTGQGTDTQYF; CDR3 DNA: TGCAGCGTAACGGGACAGGGAACAGATACGCAGTATTTT
clone size: NA; V gene: TRBV2; J gene: TRBJ2-1; D gene: NA; CDR3 protein: CASSDRNYNEQFF; CDR3 DNA: TGTGCCAGCAGTGACAGGAATTACAATGAGCAGTTCTTC
clone size: NA; V gene: TRBV25-1; J gene: TRBJ2-7; D gene: TRBD1; CDR3 protein: CASTGQGGREYF; CDR3 DNA: TGTGCCAGCACCGGACAGGGTGGACGCGAGTACTTC
clone size: NA; V gene: TRBV9; J gene: TRBJ2-1; D gene: NA; CDR3 protein: CASSVGGGVYNEQFF; CDR3 DNA: TGTGCCAGCAGCGTAGGAGGGGGGGTTTACAATGAGCAGTTCTTC
clone size: NA; V gene: TRBV6-1; J gene: TRBJ2-3; D gene: NA; CDR3 protein: CASSTRARDTQYF; CDR3 DNA: TGTGCCAGCAGTACCCGAGCGAGAGATACGCAGTATTTT
clone size: few; V gene: TRBV9; J gene: TRBJ1-1; D gene: NA; CDR3 protein: CASSFGQSTEAFF; CDR3 DNA: TGTGCCAGCAGCTTCGGACAGTCCACTGAAGCTTTCTTT
clone size: few; V gene: TRBV11-2; J gene: TRBJ2-7; D gene: NA; CDR3 protein: CASSLDRYYEQYF; CDR3 DNA: TGTGCCAGCAGCTTAGACAGATACTACGAGCAGTACTTC
clone size: NA; V gene: TRBV5-5; J gene: TRBJ2-7; D gene: NA; CDR3 protein: CASSFAGDSYEQYF; CDR3 DNA: TGTGCCAGCAGCTTCGCCGGGGACTCCTACGAGCAGTACTTC
clone size: NA; V gene: TRBV28; J gene: TRBJ2-1; D gene: TRBD1; CDR3 protein: CASSDRGFQNEQFF; CDR3 DNA: TGTGCCAGCAGCGACAGGGGCTTTCAAAATGAGCAGTTCTTC
clone size: NA; V gene: TRBV7-9; J gene: TRBJ2-7; D gene: NA; CDR3 protein: CASSPGGTLSYEQYF; CDR3 DNA: TGTGCCAGCAGCCCCGGAGGGACCCTCTCCTACGAGCAGTACTTC